This T cell receptor (beta chain) comes out of a study of Ad26.COV2.S vaccination and SARS-CoV-2 variants. For the study at large: Among those in the COV1001 Ad26.COV2.S trial arm was the donor. Ad26.COV2.S was injected intramuscularly once or twice, 56 days apart.

Whole-study results and caveats: Spike-specific CD8+ and CD4+ T cell responses reportedly showed substantial breadth after vaccination.

Produced via immunoSEQ multiplex PCR; TCRdb's table is partial and in-frame only. Of roughly 400,000 clones listed, roughly 87% are singletons. Details on this clone: Its antigen remains unidentified.

Trimming took 5 bases from V and 6 from J, leaving 11 bases between them. The CDR3 is 13 residues long. CDR1 is KGHSH, CDR2 LQKENI, per germline. The treatment denotes: over 15 received Ad26.COV2.S at low or high dose, single or two shots; about 5 received placebo; per-sample allocation not given. Samples analyzed were those drawn on day 63 after the first vaccine or placebo injection. Based in Boston, the donor was an adult of 18-55 years. V is TRBV18 and J is TRBJ2-1; D is possibly TRBD2 (5 bases). This clonotype originated in a person aged 18-60 years who received the Ad26.COV2.S COVID-19 vaccine or a placebo. This specimen was peripheral blood, taken in a trial of Ad26.COV2.S vaccine versus placebo. The CDR3 sequence: CASSAGSFNEQFF. The CDR3 DNA sequence: TGTGCCAGCTCAGCTGGGAGTTTCAATGAGCAGTTCTTC.